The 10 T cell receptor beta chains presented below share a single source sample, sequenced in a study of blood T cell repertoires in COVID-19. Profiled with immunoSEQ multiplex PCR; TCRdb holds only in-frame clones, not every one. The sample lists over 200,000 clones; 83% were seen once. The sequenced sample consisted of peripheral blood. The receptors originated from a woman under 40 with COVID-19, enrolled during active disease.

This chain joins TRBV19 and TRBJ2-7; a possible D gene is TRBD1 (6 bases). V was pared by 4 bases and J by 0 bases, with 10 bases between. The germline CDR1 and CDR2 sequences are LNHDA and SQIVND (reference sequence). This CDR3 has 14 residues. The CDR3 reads CASSKQGSSYEQYF. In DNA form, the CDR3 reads TGTGCCAGTAGTAAACAGGGCAGCTCCTACGAGCAGTACTTC.

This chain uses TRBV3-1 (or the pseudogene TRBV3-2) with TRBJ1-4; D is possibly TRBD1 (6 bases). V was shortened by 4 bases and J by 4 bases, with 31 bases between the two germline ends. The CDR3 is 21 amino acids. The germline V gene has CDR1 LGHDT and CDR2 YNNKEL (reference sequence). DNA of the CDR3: TGTGCCAGCAGCCTGTTTGGGGAGAACAGGGCCACGACCGGTCTTAATGAAAAACTGTTTTTT. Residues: CASSLFGENRATTGLNEKLFF.

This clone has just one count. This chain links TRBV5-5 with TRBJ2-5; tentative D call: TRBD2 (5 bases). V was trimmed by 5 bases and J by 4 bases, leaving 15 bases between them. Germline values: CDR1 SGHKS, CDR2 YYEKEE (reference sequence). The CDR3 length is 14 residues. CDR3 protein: CASSEGIRGETQYF. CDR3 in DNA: TGTGCCAGCAGTGAGGGAATTCGGGGAGAGACCCAGTACTTC.

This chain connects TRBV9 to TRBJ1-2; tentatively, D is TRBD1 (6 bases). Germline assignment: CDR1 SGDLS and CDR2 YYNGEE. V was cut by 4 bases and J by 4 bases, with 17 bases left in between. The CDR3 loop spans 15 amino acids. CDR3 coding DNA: TGTGCCAGCAGCCGACAGGAGACTTATTCCTATGGCTACACCTTC. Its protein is CASSRQETYSYGYTF.

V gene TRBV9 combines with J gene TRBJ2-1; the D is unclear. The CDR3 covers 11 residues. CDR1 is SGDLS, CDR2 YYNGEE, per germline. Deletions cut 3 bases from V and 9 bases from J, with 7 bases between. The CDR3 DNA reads TGTGCCAGCAGCGACCAGCGTGAGCAGTTCTTC. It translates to CASSDQREQFF.

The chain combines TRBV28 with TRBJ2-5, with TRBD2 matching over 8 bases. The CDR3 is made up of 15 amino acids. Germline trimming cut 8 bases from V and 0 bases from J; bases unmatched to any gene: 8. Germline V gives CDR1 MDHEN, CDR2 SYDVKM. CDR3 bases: TGTGCCAGCGGGATTGGCGGGGGGAACCAAGAGACCCAGTACTTC. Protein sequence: CASGIGGGNQETQYF.

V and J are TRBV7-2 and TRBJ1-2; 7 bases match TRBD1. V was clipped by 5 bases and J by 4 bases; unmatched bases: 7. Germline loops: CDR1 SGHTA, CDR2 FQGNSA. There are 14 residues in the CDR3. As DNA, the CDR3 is TGTGCCAGCAGCGAGATGCAGGGGGGCTATGGCTACACCTTC. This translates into CASSEMQGGYGYTF.

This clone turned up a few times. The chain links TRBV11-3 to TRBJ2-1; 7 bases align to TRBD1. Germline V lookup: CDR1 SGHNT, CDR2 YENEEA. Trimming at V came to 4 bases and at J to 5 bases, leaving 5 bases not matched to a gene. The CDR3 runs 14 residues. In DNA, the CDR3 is TGTGCCAGCAGCTCGACAGGGCGACACAATGAGCAGTTCTTC. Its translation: CASSSTGRHNEQFF. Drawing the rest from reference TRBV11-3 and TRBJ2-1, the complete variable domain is EAGVVQSPRYKIIEKKQPVAFWCNPISGHNTLYWYLQNLGQGPELLIRYENEEAVDDSQLPKDRFSAERLKGVDSTLKIQPAELGDSAVYLCASSSTGRHNEQFFGPGTRLTVL.

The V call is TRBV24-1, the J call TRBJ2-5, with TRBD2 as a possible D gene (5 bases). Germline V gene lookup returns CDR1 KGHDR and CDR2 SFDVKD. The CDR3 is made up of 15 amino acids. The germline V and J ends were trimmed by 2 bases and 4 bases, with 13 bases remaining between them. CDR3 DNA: TGTGCCACCAGTGATTCTTCGGGATCCGGAGAGACCCAGTACTTC. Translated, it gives CATSDSSGSGETQYF.

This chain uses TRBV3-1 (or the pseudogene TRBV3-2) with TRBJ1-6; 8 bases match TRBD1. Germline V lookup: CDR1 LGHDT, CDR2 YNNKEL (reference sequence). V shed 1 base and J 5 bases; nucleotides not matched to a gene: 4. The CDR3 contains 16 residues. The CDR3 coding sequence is TGTGCCAGCAGCCAAGTTAGGACAGGGAATAATTCACCCCTCCACTTT. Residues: CASSQVRTGNNSPLHF.